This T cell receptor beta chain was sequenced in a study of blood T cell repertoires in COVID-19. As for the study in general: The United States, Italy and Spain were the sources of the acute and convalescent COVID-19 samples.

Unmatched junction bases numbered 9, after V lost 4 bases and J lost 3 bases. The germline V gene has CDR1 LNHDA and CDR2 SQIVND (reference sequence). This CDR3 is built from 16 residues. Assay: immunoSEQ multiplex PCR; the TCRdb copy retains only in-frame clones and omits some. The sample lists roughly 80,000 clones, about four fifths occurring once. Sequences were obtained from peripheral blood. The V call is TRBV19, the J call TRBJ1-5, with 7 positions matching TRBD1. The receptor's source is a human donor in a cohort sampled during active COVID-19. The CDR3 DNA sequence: TGTGCCAGTAGTAGAAGGAGGGGGCCGAACAATCAGCCCCAGCATTTT. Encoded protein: CASSRRRGPNNQPQHF.